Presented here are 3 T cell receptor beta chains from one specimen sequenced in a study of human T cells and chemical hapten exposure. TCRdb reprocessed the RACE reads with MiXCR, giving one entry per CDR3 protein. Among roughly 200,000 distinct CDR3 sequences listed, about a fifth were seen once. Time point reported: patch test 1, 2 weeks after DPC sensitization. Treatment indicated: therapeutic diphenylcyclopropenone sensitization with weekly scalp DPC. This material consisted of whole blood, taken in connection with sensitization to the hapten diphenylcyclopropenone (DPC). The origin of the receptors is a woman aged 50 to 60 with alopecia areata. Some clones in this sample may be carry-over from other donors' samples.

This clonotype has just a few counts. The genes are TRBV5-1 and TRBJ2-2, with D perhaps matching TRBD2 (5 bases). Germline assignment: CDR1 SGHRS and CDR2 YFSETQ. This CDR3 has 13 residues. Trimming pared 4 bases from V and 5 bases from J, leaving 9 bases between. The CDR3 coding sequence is TGCGCCAGCAGCCCCGGAGGAACCGGGGAGCTGTTTTTT. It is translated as CASSPGGTGELFF.

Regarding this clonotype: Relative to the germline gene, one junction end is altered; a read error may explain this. CDR3 loop: CTSSQEFVRGPYGYTF. The CDR3 DNA follows: TGTACCAGCAGCCAAGAATTTGTGAGGGGCCCCTATGGCTACACCTTC. The V and J genes are TRBV16 and TRBJ1-2, with TRBD1 as a possible D gene (5 bases). Per the germline V gene, CDR1 is KGHSY and CDR2 is FQNENV. The CDR3 is made up of 16 amino acids. The entire variable domain, with the rest obtained from reference TRBV16 and TRBJ1-2, is as follows: GEEVAQTPKHLVRGEGQKAKLYCAPIKGHSYVFWYQQVLKNEFKFLISFQNENVFDETGMPKERFSAKCLPNSPCSLEIQATKLEDSAVYFCTSSQEFVRGPYGYTFGSGTRLTVV.

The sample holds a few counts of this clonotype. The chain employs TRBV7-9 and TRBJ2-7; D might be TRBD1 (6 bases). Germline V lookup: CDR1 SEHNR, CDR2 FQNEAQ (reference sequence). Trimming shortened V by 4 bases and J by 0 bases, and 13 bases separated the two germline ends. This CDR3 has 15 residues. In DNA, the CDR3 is TGTGCCAGCAGCTCCGGGACACTGGACTCCTACGAGCAGTACTTC. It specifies CASSSGTLDSYEQYF. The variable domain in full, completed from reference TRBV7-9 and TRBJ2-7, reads DTGVSQNPRHKITKRGQNVTFRCDPISEHNRLYWYRQTLGQGPEFLTYFQNEAQLEKSRLLSDRFSAERPKGSFSTLEIQRTEQGDSAMYLCASSSGTLDSYEQYFGPGTRLTVT.